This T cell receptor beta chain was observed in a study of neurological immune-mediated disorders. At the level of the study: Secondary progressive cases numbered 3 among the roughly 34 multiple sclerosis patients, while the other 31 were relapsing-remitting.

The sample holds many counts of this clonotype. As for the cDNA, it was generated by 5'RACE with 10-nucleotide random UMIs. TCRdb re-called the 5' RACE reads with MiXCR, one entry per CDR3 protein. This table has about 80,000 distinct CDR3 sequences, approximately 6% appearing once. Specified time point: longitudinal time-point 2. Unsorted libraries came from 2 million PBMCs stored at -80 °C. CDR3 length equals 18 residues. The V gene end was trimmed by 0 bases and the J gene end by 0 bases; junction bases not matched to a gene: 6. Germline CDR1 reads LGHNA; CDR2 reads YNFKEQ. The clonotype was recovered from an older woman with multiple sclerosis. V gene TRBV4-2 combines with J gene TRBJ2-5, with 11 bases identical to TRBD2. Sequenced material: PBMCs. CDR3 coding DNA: TGTGCCAGCAGCCAAGATACCCTAGCGGGGGGCCACCAAGAGACCCAGTACTTC. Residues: CASSQDTLAGGHQETQYF.